One sample yielded the 20 T cell receptor beta chains listed below, sequenced in a study of OX40 agonist ivuxolimab in advanced cancers. Sequencing was performed with immunoSEQ multiplex PCR; in TCRdb, only in-frame clones are kept and a portion is missing. The sample lists just under 20,000 clones, about four fifths occurring once. This specimen consisted of CD4+ or CD8+ T cells sorted from blood, obtained in a trial of the OX40 agonist ivuxolimab. The receptors originated from an adult with an advanced solid tumor such as melanoma, head and neck, liver or kidney cancer.

The V gene is TRBV19, the J gene TRBJ2-3, with TRBD2 as a possible D gene (5 bases). Trimming took 1 base from V and 1 from J, leaving 9 bases between them. The germline V gene has CDR1 LNHDA and CDR2 SQIVND (reference sequence). The CDR3 has 15 residues. The CDR3 DNA reads as TGTGCCAGTAGTATAGCCCTAGCCGGCACAGATACGCAGTATTTT. This codes for CASSIALAGTDTQYF.

V usage is TRBV4-1 and J usage is TRBJ2-1; D is possibly TRBD1 (6 bases). The CDR3 consists of 14 residues. Trimming removed 3 bases from V and 7 bases from J, with 13 bases in between. Germline CDR1 MGHRA, CDR2 YSYEKL. The CDR3 protein is CASSQATGGNEQFF. DNA of the CDR3: TGCGCCAGCAGCCAGGCGACAGGCGGGAATGAGCAGTTCTTC.

This clone is labeled as medium-sized. This rearrangement joins TRBV7-8 to TRBJ1-6; maybe TRBD1 (5 bases). Per the germline V gene, CDR1 is SGHVS and CDR2 is FQNEAQ. The V and J ends lost 4 bases and 6 bases respectively, with 16 bases between them. The CDR3 contains 16 residues. The CDR3 DNA reads as TGTGCCAGCAGCTGGATCGCCCCGGGGCCTAATTCACCCCTCCACTTT. Translated, it gives CASSWIAPGPNSPLHF. Combining the CDR3 with reference TRBV7-8 and TRBJ1-6 gives the whole variable domain GAGVSQSPRYKVAKRGQDVALRCDPISGHVSLFWYQQALGQGPEFLTYFQNEAQLDKSGLPSDRFFAERPEGSVSTLKIQRTQQEDSAVYLCASSWIAPGPNSPLHFGNGTRLTVT.

The DNA for the CDR3 is TGTGCCAGCAGCTCCACCCGGGGGGCCACTGAAGCTTTCTTT. Its translation: CASSSTRGATEAFF. The chain links TRBV7-9 to TRBJ1-1; D may be TRBD1 (6 bases). Trimming shortened V by 4 bases and J by 4 bases, and 13 bases separated the two germline ends. Germline V CDR1 and CDR2: SEHNR, FQNEAQ (reference sequence). The CDR3 is 14 amino acids. Full variable domain (outside the CDR3, taken from reference TRBV7-9 and TRBJ1-1): DTGVSQNPRHKITKRGQNVTFRCDPISEHNRLYWYRQTLGQGPEFLTYFQNEAQLEKSRLLSDRFSAERPKGSFSTLEIQRTEQGDSAMYLCASSSTRGATEAFFGQGTRLTVV.

The chain couples TRBV5-4 to TRBJ1-2; tentative D call: TRBD1 (5 bases). CDR1 and CDR2 (germline): SGHNT, YYREEE (reference sequence). Between the trimmed V and J ends, which lost 1 base and 4 bases, there was a span of 20 bases. The CDR3 spans 17 residues. This chain's CDR3 is CASSLYPPRGKLYGYTF. Written as DNA, the CDR3 is TGTGCCAGCAGCTTGTACCCGCCGCGGGGCAAACTCTATGGCTACACCTTC.

The genes are TRBV10-2 and TRBJ2-7, with unresolved D. Germline V gene sequence: CDR1 WSHSY, CDR2 SAAADI. The V and J ends lost 6 bases and 2 bases respectively, with 14 bases between them. This CDR3 has 14 residues. Here the CDR3 reads CASSPVVLAYEQYF. The DNA for the CDR3 is TGCGCCAGCAGCCCTGTGGTCCTAGCCTACGAGCAGTACTTC.

V is TRBV4-3 and J is TRBJ2-1, with D perhaps matching TRBD2 (6 bases). The germline CDR1 and CDR2 sequences are LGHNA and YSLEER. Trimming shortened V by 1 base and J by 0 bases, and 19 bases separated the two germline ends. The CDR3 consists of 19 residues. CDR3 sequence (DNA): TGCGCCAGCAGCCAAGCGCCACCCCTAGCGCTCCCCTCCTACAATGAGCAGTTCTTC. Translating gives CASSQAPPLALPSYNEQFF.

The chain recombines TRBV19 with TRBJ1-2, with TRBD1 identical over 7 bases. This CDR3 contains 16 residues. CDR1 and CDR2 (germline): LNHDA, SQIVND (reference sequence). After removal of 3 bases from V and 4 bases from J, the junction contained 11 bases not matched to a gene. In DNA form, the CDR3 reads TGTGCCAGTAGTATCTTACGACAGGGAGGTATCTATGGCTACACCTTC. It is translated as CASSILRQGGIYGYTF.

The chain is built from TRBV19 and TRBJ1-2, with 7 nucleotides matching TRBD1. The CDR3 is 13 amino acids. Germline values: CDR1 LNHDA, CDR2 SQIVND (reference sequence). With V trimmed by 10 bases and J by 5 bases, 10 bases remained unmatched. This CDR3 reads CATRTGLGYGYTF. As DNA, the CDR3 is TGTGCCACGAGGACAGGTCTGGGGTATGGCTACACCTTC. Filled out from reference TRBV19 and TRBJ1-2, the complete variable domain reads DGGITQSPKYLFRKEGQNVTLSCEQNLNHDAMYWYRQDPGQGLRLIYYSQIVNDFQKGDIAEGYSVSREKKESFPLTVTSAQKNPTAFYLCATRTGLGYGYTFGSGTRLTVV.

For the CDR3, the DNA is TGTGCCAGCAGTGAAGTGAGGGCCTCACTCGGGGACTATGGCTACACCTTC. Protein sequence: CASSEVRASLGDYGYTF. The chain is built from TRBV6-1 and TRBJ1-2; unclear D gene. The V and J ends lost 1 base and 3 bases respectively, with 18 bases between them. There are 17 residues in the CDR3. Germline V gene sequence: CDR1 MNHNS, CDR2 SASEGT.

The rearrangement uses TRBV4-3 and TRBJ2-5, with TRBD2 identical over 10 bases. The ends lost 1 base at V and 10 bases at J; junction bases unmatched: 9. Germline loops: CDR1 LGHNA, CDR2 YSLEER. This CDR3 region has 15 residues. CDR3 in DNA: TGCGCCAGCAGCCAAGCCTATAATAGCGGGAGGTACCAGTACTTC. Protein sequence: CASSQAYNSGRYQYF.

This rearrangement joins TRBV27 to TRBJ1-5; the D gene is possibly TRBD1 (6 bases). The ends were cut back, 5 bases at V and 1 base at J, with 15 bases in the middle. This CDR3 is 16 amino acids long. CDR1 and CDR2 from the germline V gene are MNHEY and SMNVEV (reference sequence). The CDR3 DNA follows: TGTGCCAGCAGTCTAACCCCCGACAGGAGCAATCAGCCCCAGCATTTT. Its protein product is CASSLTPDRSNQPQHF.

The chain joins TRBV4-3 to TRBJ1-1; D may be TRBD1 (5 bases). CDR1 is LGHNA, CDR2 YSLEER, per germline. The CDR3 extends over 16 amino acids. With 0 bases removed from V and 1 base from J, the gap between germline ends came to 12 bases. The DNA of the CDR3 is TGCGCCAGCAGCCAAGACAGCATGGGGACGAACACTGAAGCTTTCTTT. Encoded protein: CASSQDSMGTNTEAFF.

The rearrangement links TRBV7-3 to TRBJ2-2; D call uncertain. This CDR3 is built from 15 residues. Trimming cost V 1 base and J 0 bases, with 6 bases left between them. The germline gives CDR1 SGHTA, CDR2 FQGTGA. As DNA, the CDR3 is TGTGCCAGCAGCTTAAATGGGCCGAACACCGGGGAGCTGTTTTTT. Encoded protein: CASSLNGPNTGELFF.

The chain recombines TRBV11-2 with TRBJ2-1; 7 nucleotides align to TRBD1. V shed 2 bases and J 0 bases; nucleotides not matched to a gene: 13. The CDR3 sequence is 19 residues long. Germline V CDR1 and CDR2: SGHAT, FQNNGV. The chain's CDR3 is CASSLTPYRGLSSYNEQFF. The CDR3 bases are TGTGCCAGCAGCTTAACCCCTTACAGGGGTTTGAGCTCCTACAATGAGCAGTTCTTC.

The J gene is TRBJ2-3, the V gene TRBV11-3; no definite D call. V was shortened by 6 bases and J by 7 bases, with 17 bases between the two germline ends. Germline-derived CDR1 and CDR2 are SGHNT and YENEEA. The CDR3 is made up of 14 amino acids. CDR3 region: CASSRRDDIHTQYF. The CDR3 DNA is TGTGCCAGCAGTCGTAGGGATGACATCCATACGCAGTATTTT. The full variable domain, its missing parts supplied by reference TRBV11-3 and TRBJ2-3, is EAGVVQSPRYKIIEKKQPVAFWCNPISGHNTLYWYLQNLGQGPELLIRYENEEAVDDSQLPKDRFSAERLKGVDSTLKIQPAELGDSAVYLCASSRRDDIHTQYFGPGTRLTVL.

As regards this clone: One junction end disagrees with the germline gene, perhaps due to a read error. V usage is TRBV5-6 and J usage is TRBJ2-5; D perhaps matches TRBD1 (8 bases). This CDR3 has 15 amino acids. Germline V CDR1 and CDR2: SGHDT, YYEEEE. In nucleotides, the CDR3 is TGTACCAGCAGCACAGAGACAGGGGAGGGGGAGACCCAGTACTTC. It specifies CTSSTETGEGETQYF.

The chain has TRBV5-5 and TRBJ1-5, with D maybe TRBD1 (5 bases). Germline assignment: CDR1 SGHKS and CDR2 YYEKEE (reference sequence). The CDR3 is 15 residues long. V was cut by 0 bases and J by 2 bases, with 9 bases left in between. This CDR3 reads CASSLDRGGNQPQHF. The CDR3 coding sequence is TGTGCCAGCAGCTTGGATAGGGGTGGCAATCAGCCCCAGCATTTT.

The chain has TRBV7-8 and TRBJ2-7, with unresolved D. The germline V gene encodes CDR1 SGHVS and CDR2 FQNEAQ. CDR3 length: 15 amino acids. Trimming left V 2 bases short and J 3 bases short, with 14 bases between. CDR3 protein: CASSLWQLGSYEQYF. The CDR3 DNA is TGTGCCAGCAGCTTATGGCAGCTAGGCAGCTACGAGCAGTACTTC.

Here the CDR3 DNA reads TGCGCCAGCAGCCAAGAACCTACAGGGAGAAATGAGCAGTTCTTC. Translation: CASSQEPTGRNEQFF. The chain is built from TRBV4-1 and TRBJ2-1, with D possibly being TRBD1 (6 bases). Per the germline V gene, CDR1 is MGHRA and CDR2 is YSYEKL. The ends were cut back, 0 bases at V and 7 bases at J, with 13 bases in the middle. CDR3 size: 15 residues.